The 15 T cell receptor beta chains given below trace back to one sample, sequenced in a study of OX40 agonist ivuxolimab in advanced cancers. Data came from immunoSEQ multiplex PCR; TCRdb stores just in-frame clones and leaves some out. This sample has roughly 23,000 clones, with 60% to 85% found just once. Sequences were derived from CD4+ or CD8+ T cells sorted from blood, sampled in a trial of the OX40 agonist ivuxolimab. All receptors derive from an adult with an advanced solid tumor such as melanoma, head and neck, liver or kidney cancer.

Note on this clone: The same CDR3 is also encoded by other DNA sequences in this sample. The rearrangement joins TRBV7-9 to TRBJ1-6; TRBD1 matches at 9 bases. The CDR3 totals 14 residues. V was pared by 3 bases and J by 7 bases, with 1 base of the junction left unmatched. From germline, CDR1 is SEHNR and CDR2 FQNEAQ (reference sequence). DNA of the CDR3: TGTGCCAGCAGCTTTGGACAGGGGAATTCACCCCTCCACTTT. Translating it yields CASSFGQGNSPLHF.

The V gene is TRBV27, the J gene TRBJ2-3; D unresolved. CDR3 length: 13 amino acids. V lost 2 bases and J 11 bases, leaving 14 bases between the germline ends. From germline, CDR1 is MNHEY and CDR2 SMNVEV (reference sequence). The CDR3 loop is CASSLPNSRKQYF. The CDR3 bases are TGTGCCAGCAGTTTACCGAACAGCAGGAAGCAGTATTTT.

The J gene is TRBJ2-1, the V gene TRBV12-5; 10 bases are shared with TRBD2. The CDR3 covers 18 residues. Germline values: CDR1 LGHNT, CDR2 FRNRAP. V lost 4 bases and J lost 0; bases outside the gene matches: 9. CDR3 residues: CASGSRTSGESSYNEQFF. CDR3 sequence (DNA): TGTGCTAGTGGTTCTCGGACTAGCGGTGAAAGCTCCTACAATGAGCAGTTCTTC.

The genes are TRBV5-1 and TRBJ2-7, with 11 positions matching TRBD1. Germline trimming cut 4 bases from V and 5 bases from J; bases unmatched to any gene: 5. The CDR3 is 14 amino acids. CDR1 is SGHRS, CDR2 YFSETQ, per germline. The CDR3 spells CASSVGQGANEQYF. The CDR3 DNA reads TGCGCCAGCAGCGTAGGACAGGGGGCGAACGAGCAGTACTTC.

The chain recombines TRBV5-6 with TRBJ2-6; possible D gene TRBD1, 5 bases. Trimming removed 2 bases from V and 1 base from J, with 7 bases in between. The germline CDR1 and CDR2 sequences are SGHDT and YYEEEE. This CDR3 has 15 amino acids. Written as DNA, the CDR3 is TGTGCCAGCAGCTTAGCAGGGTCTGGGGCCAACGTCCTGACTTTC. It translates to CASSLAGSGANVLTF.

A note on this clone: At one boundary the junction diverges from the germline segment, which might be a read error. The DNA of the CDR3 is TGTGCCAGCAGTGAAAGTGGGAGGGTAAACAATGAAGCTTTCTTT. Its protein is CASSESGRVNNEAFF. This chain joins TRBV25-1 and TRBJ1-1, with no clear D. The germline V gene has CDR1 MGHDK and CDR2 SYGVNS. The CDR3 runs 15 residues.

The V gene is TRBV28, the J gene TRBJ2-1; unclear D gene. This CDR3 is 12 amino acids long. V was clipped by 6 bases and J by 8 bases, with 11 bases between them. CDR1 and CDR2 (germline): MDHEN, SYDVKM. The DNA for the CDR3 is TGTGCCAGCAGCCGACTTTTTTATGAGCAGTTCTTC. Translating gives CASSRLFYEQFF.

The chain's CDR3 is CASSEVDRGQSPLHF. CDR3 nucleotides: TGTGCCAGCAGCGAGGTGGACAGGGGGCAATCACCCCTCCACTTT. This chain links TRBV5-5 with TRBJ1-6; TRBD1 aligns across 11 bases. J was trimmed by 10 bases and V by 4 bases; bases with no gene match: 7. Germline V gene lookup returns CDR1 SGHKS and CDR2 YYEKEE (reference sequence). CDR3 size: 15 residues. The whole variable domain, filled in from reference TRBV5-5 and TRBJ1-6, reads DAGVTQSPTHLIKTRGQQVTLRCSPISGHKSVSWYQQVLGQGPQFIFQYYEKEERGRGNFPDRFSARQFPNYSSELNVNALLLGDSALYLCASSEVDRGQSPLHFGNGTRLTVT.

This rearrangement joins TRBV28 to TRBJ2-7, with 7 bases that match TRBD1. The V gene's germline CDR1 is MDHEN and CDR2 SYDVKM. The CDR3 is 15 amino acids. The V gene end was trimmed by 6 bases and the J gene end by 3 bases; junction bases not matched to a gene: 11. The CDR3: CASRGTGTANYEQYF. The CDR3 region has the DNA TGTGCCAGCAGGGGGACCGGGACAGCTAACTACGAGCAGTACTTC.

A single count supports this clone. This chain uses TRBV6-5 with TRBJ2-3; D gene unclear. Trimming shortened V by 3 bases and J by 4 bases, and 11 bases separated the two germline ends. Germline V gene data show CDR1 as MNHEY and CDR2 as SVGAGI. The CDR3 length is 14 residues. CDR3 in amino acids: CASSYVRSADTQYF. The CDR3 DNA reads TGTGCCAGCAGTTATGTTAGATCCGCAGATACGCAGTATTTT.

Notes on this clone: A junction end diverges from the germline sequence, so it may reflect a read error. This rearrangement joins TRBV11-3 to TRBJ2-7, with TRBD2 matching over 9 bases. The CDR3 covers 15 residues. In germline, CDR1 is SGHNT, CDR2 YENEEA. CDR3 amino acids: CASRLALAGAYEQYF. The CDR3, as DNA: TGTGCCAGCAGGTTAGCGTTAGCGGGGGCCTACGAGCAGTACTTC.

The CDR3 region is CASSLDVEDEQYF. CDR3 nucleotide sequence: TGTGCCAGCAGCTTGGACGTGGAGGACGAGCAGTACTTC. V and J are TRBV5-6 and TRBJ2-7, with a possible D match to TRBD2 (5 bases). The germline V gene has CDR1 SGHDT and CDR2 YYEEEE. This CDR3 has 13 residues. The ends were cut back, 0 bases at V and 5 bases at J, with 9 bases in the middle.

This chain links TRBV13 with TRBJ1-2; D uncertain. The CDR3 is 14 amino acids. Germline V gives CDR1 PRHDT, CDR2 FYEKMQ (reference sequence). The V and J ends lost 0 bases and 5 bases respectively, with 10 bases between them. The CDR3 coding sequence is TGTGCCAGCAGCTTAGGGTCAGGAGGGTATGGCTACACCTTC. It translates to CASSLGSGGYGYTF. The whole variable domain, filled in from reference TRBV13 and TRBJ1-2, reads AAGVIQSPRHLIKEKRETATLKCYPIPRHDTVYWYQQGPGQDPQFLISFYEKMQSDKGSIPDRFSAQQFSDYHSELNMSSLELGDSALYFCASSLGSGGYGYTFGSGTRLTVV.

This sequence joins TRBV4-1 and TRBJ1-6; 11 bases fit TRBD1. The CDR3 extends over 15 amino acids. From germline, CDR1 is MGHRA and CDR2 YSYEKL. V gave up 0 bases and J gave up 10 bases; unmatched junction bases: 2. CDR3 amino acids: CASSQEGTGGSPLHF. The CDR3 bases are TGCGCCAGCAGCCAAGAAGGGACAGGGGGATCACCCCTCCACTTT.

The J gene is TRBJ2-1, the V gene TRBV5-1; 10 nucleotides align to TRBD1. Trimming took 4 bases from V and 6 from J; bases not matched to a gene: 4. Germline V gene sequence: CDR1 SGHRS, CDR2 YFSETQ. CDR3 length: 14 residues. In DNA, the CDR3 is TGCGCCAGCAGCATCCGGACAGGGGGCAATGAGCAGTTCTTC. As protein: CASSIRTGGNEQFF.